This T cell receptor beta chain was recovered during a study of PD-1 blockade in mismatch repair-deficient tumors. For this clone: Its antigen remains unknown.

There are 12 residues in the CDR3. Germline V lookup: CDR1 GTSNPN, CDR2 SVGIG (reference sequence). V lost 2 bases and J lost 8, with 10 bases in between. The TCR-sequenced patients were a few responders to pembrolizumab. Data came from immunoSEQ multiplex PCR; TCRdb stores just in-frame clones and leaves some out. The sample carries roughly 80,000 clones, approximately 84% recorded once. Study findings and constraints: Rapid post-treatment expansion, then contraction, generally preceding radiologic response, marked tumor-resident clones.

J is TRBJ1-3 and V is TRBV30; D gene ambiguous. This TCR was recovered from an adult with mismatch repair-deficient cancer. The sample here was peripheral blood, taken 12 weeks after starting pembrolizumab. CDR3 protein: CAWSPTPDTIYF. CDR3 coding DNA: TGTGCCTGGAGTCCGACCCCGGACACCATATATTTT.